These 25 T cell receptor beta chains were sequenced from one sample in a study of T cell changes during pregnancy in multiple sclerosis. Using immunoSEQ multiplex PCR, the repertoire was profiled, and TCRdb retains in-frame clones only, with some absent. The data contain 39,000 or so clones, around 92% of them singletons. The specimen was CD8+ T cells from peripheral blood mononuclear cells, collected after pregnancy. All receptors come from a female donor with multiple sclerosis, enrolled in a pregnancy study.

The chain couples TRBV9 to TRBJ2-2; possibly TRBD1 for D (6 bases). Trimming took 8 bases from V and 6 from J, leaving 8 bases between them. Per the germline V gene, CDR1 is SGDLS and CDR2 is YYNGEE. CDR3 length: 11 amino acids. The CDR3, as DNA: TGTGCCAGTGGGGGCCCCGGGGAGCTGTTTTTT. Its protein is CASGGPGELFF.

This chain uses TRBV2 with TRBJ1-4, with D maybe TRBD1 (6 bases). Per germline, CDR1 SNHLY and CDR2 FYNNEI. This CDR3 spans 17 amino acids. V lost 6 bases, J lost 1 base, and 18 bases lay in between. The CDR3 here is CASSPYTGLLTNEKLFF. For the CDR3, the DNA is TGTGCCAGCAGCCCCTATACAGGGCTTTTAACTAATGAAAAACTGTTTTTT.

J is TRBJ1-5 and V is TRBV9; D gene ambiguous. Trimming pared 3 bases from V and 2 bases from J, leaving 6 bases between. Germline V CDR1 and CDR2: SGDLS, YYNGEE. There are 13 residues in the CDR3. The CDR3 reads CASSASGNQPQHF. For the CDR3, the DNA is TGTGCCAGCAGCGCCTCGGGCAATCAGCCCCAGCATTTT.

The rearrangement uses TRBV5-1 and TRBJ2-3; a possible D gene is TRBD2 (5 bases). The V gene's germline CDR1 is SGHRS and CDR2 YFSETQ. The CDR3 has 12 residues. The V gene lost 8 bases and the J gene lost 6 bases, with 13 bases spanning the gap. The CDR3 DNA reads TGCGCCAGTTTCGGGGAAGCGGATACGCAGTATTTT. This codes for CASFGEADTQYF.

The chain carries TRBV27 and TRBJ2-7; weak D call: TRBD1 (6 bases). Trimming left V 5 bases short and J 4 bases short, with 18 bases between. Germline CDR1 and CDR2: MNHEY and SMNVEV (reference sequence). This CDR3 comprises 15 residues. CDR3 sequence (DNA): TGTGCCAGCAGTGAAACACAGGGACGCGCGTACGAGCAGTACTTC. Translated: CASSETQGRAYEQYF.

The chain couples TRBV6-1 to TRBJ1-1; 8 nucleotides align to TRBD1. Germline-derived CDR1 and CDR2 are MNHNS and SASEGT. The CDR3 is 14 residues long. J lost 1 base, V lost 3 bases, and 1 base had no gene match. The CDR3 sequence: CASSEGTGNTEAFF. The DNA of the CDR3 is TGTGCCAGCAGTGAGGGGACAGGGAACACTGAAGCTTTCTTT.

This rearrangement joins TRBV4-1 to TRBJ2-3, with 8 bases identical to TRBD2. Germline CDR1 reads MGHRA; CDR2 reads YSYEKL. This CDR3 contains 13 residues. V shed 4 bases and J 8 bases; nucleotides not matched to a gene: 5. CDR3 sequence reads: CASSPSLAGTQYF. As DNA, the CDR3 is TGCGCCAGCAGCCCTTCCCTAGCGGGTACGCAGTATTTT.

Written as DNA, the CDR3 is TGTGCCAGCACTTCCCACGTTCGGTTGAACACTGAAGCTTTCTTT. This gives the protein CASTSHVRLNTEAFF. The chain is built from TRBV7-9 and TRBJ1-1; D is uncertain. The CDR3 spans 15 residues. V dropped 7 bases and J dropped 0 bases, with 15 bases sitting between them. Per the germline V gene, CDR1 is SEHNR and CDR2 is FQNEAQ (reference sequence).

This clone was detected only a few times. The rearrangement links TRBV28 to TRBJ1-5, with D possibly TRBD1 on 6 matching bases. Germline lookup yields CDR1 MDHEN and CDR2 SYDVKM. The CDR3 is 16 amino acids. Trimming took off 2 bases at V and 4 bases at J, with 15 bases between the two ends. Here the CDR3 DNA reads TGTGCCAGCAGTTTAACAGGGATCTGGGGAAATCAGCCCCAGCATTTT. Its translation: CASSLTGIWGNQPQHF.

The chain employs TRBV6-5 and TRBJ1-2; possible D gene TRBD1, 5 bases. This CDR3 is built from 13 residues. The V and J ends lost 6 bases and 6 bases respectively, with 14 bases between them. Germline V gene data show CDR1 as MNHEY and CDR2 as SVGAGI. The CDR3 sequence: CASSPGNLDGYTF. CDR3 DNA sequence: TGTGCCAGCAGCCCAGGGAATTTGGATGGCTACACCTTC.

The V call is TRBV6-1, the J call TRBJ1-1; TRBD1 matches 9 bases. This CDR3 has 11 amino acids. Germline CDR1 MNHNS, CDR2 SASEGT. The V and J ends lost 9 bases and 7 bases, in that order; junction bases with no gene match: 3. CDR3 amino acids: CASGTGLEAFF. The CDR3 DNA sequence: TGTGCCAGTGGGACAGGGCTTGAAGCTTTCTTT.

V usage is TRBV6-1 and J usage is TRBJ1-1; the D gene is possibly TRBD1 (5 bases). V was pared by 5 bases and J by 7 bases, with 8 bases between. The germline V gene has CDR1 MNHNS and CDR2 SASEGT. This CDR3 is built from 11 residues. CDR3 residues: CASSFRVEAFF. The CDR3 DNA reads as TGTGCCAGCAGTTTCAGGGTTGAAGCTTTCTTT.

The chain uses TRBV4-1 and TRBJ2-3; 16 nucleotides match TRBD2. Germline CDR1 and CDR2: MGHRA and YSYEKL. Losses at the gene ends were 4 bases for V and 6 bases for J; bases not matched to a gene: 1. This CDR3 has 15 residues. The CDR3 region is CASSLGLAGGDTQYF. DNA for the CDR3: TGCGCCAGCAGCCTGGGACTAGCGGGAGGGGATACGCAGTATTTT.

This chain connects TRBV5-6 to TRBJ1-2; 8 bases fit TRBD1. CDR1 and CDR2 from the germline V gene are SGHDT and YYEEEE. The CDR3 spans 16 residues. After removal of 4 bases from V and 7 bases from J, the junction contained 15 bases not matched to a gene. The CDR3 DNA sequence: TGTGCCAGCAGCACATTGGACAGGGTGCACCTAACTGGCTACACCTTC. Its protein product is CASSTLDRVHLTGYTF.

Relative to its sample, this clone is medium-sized. CDR3 DNA: TGTGCCAGCAGTTTTGGAGGTCCCCTAGGTGGCTACACCTTC. Translated, it gives CASSFGGPLGGYTF. The gene calls are TRBV28 and TRBJ1-2; no clear D. Per germline, CDR1 MDHEN and CDR2 SYDVKM. V lost 3 bases and J lost 7, with 15 bases in between. The CDR3 has 14 residues.

The rearrangement uses TRBV14 and TRBJ1-1; D is uncertain. Trimming pared 3 bases from V and 1 base from J, leaving 12 bases between. The CDR3 is made up of 15 amino acids. Germline-derived CDR1 and CDR2 are SGHDN and FVKESK. CDR3 amino acids: CASSHIGSRNTEAFF. CDR3 in DNA: TGTGCCAGCAGCCACATCGGGTCTCGGAACACTGAAGCTTTCTTT.

The chain couples TRBV13 to TRBJ1-2, with D perhaps matching TRBD1 (5 bases). The CDR3 has 15 amino acids. Germline values: CDR1 PRHDT, CDR2 FYEKMQ (reference sequence). V dropped 0 bases and J dropped 4 bases, with 12 bases sitting between them. For the CDR3, the DNA is TGTGCCAGCAGCTTAGGGACGGGGGAAGGCTATGGCTACACCTTC. Residues: CASSLGTGEGYGYTF.

The CDR3 spells CASHRDYSNQPQHF. The CDR3 region has the DNA TGTGCCAGCCACAGGGATTATAGCAATCAGCCCCAGCATTTT. V gene TRBV6-1 combines with J gene TRBJ1-5, with D possibly matching TRBD1 (6 bases). The V and J ends lost 8 bases and 0 bases respectively, with 11 bases between them. The CDR3 is 14 amino acids. Germline loops: CDR1 MNHNS, CDR2 SASEGT.

The chain joins TRBV28 to TRBJ2-1; a possible D gene is TRBD2 (6 bases). The ends were cut back, 3 bases at V and 2 bases at J, with 17 bases in the middle. CDR1 and CDR2 from the germline V gene are MDHEN and SYDVKM. This CDR3 has 17 residues. The CDR3 coding sequence is TGTGCCAGCAGTTTTGAGAGTCCGGGACTCCCCTACAATGAGCAGTTCTTC. Translation: CASSFESPGLPYNEQFF.

Only one count was recorded for this clone. The gene calls are TRBV9 and TRBJ2-5; D gene unclear. Trimming removed 0 bases from V and 0 bases from J, with 6 bases in between. The CDR3 runs to 14 residues. Germline lookup yields CDR1 SGDLS and CDR2 YYNGEE. The CDR3 nucleotides are TGTGCCAGCAGCGTAGAAGCGTACCAAGAGACCCAGTACTTC. This gives the protein CASSVEAYQETQYF.

The J gene is TRBJ1-2, the V gene TRBV6-5; tentative D call: TRBD1 (6 bases). This CDR3 has 13 residues. Germline CDR1 and CDR2: MNHEY and SVGAGI. Trimming took off 2 bases at V and 8 bases at J, with 12 bases between the two ends. The CDR3 DNA reads as TGTGCCAGCAGTTACGGGCAGGGGAAGGGCTACACCTTC. Translated, it gives CASSYGQGKGYTF.

This chain joins TRBV6-4 and TRBJ2-3, with 9 bases aligning to TRBD1. There are 17 residues in the CDR3. V lost 4 bases, J lost 3 bases, and 11 bases stayed unmatched. Germline assignment: CDR1 MRHNA and CDR2 SNTAGT. CDR3 DNA sequence: TGTGCCAGCAGTGGCCACAGGGGGCGCTATGGGACAGATACGCAGTATTTT. This sequence encodes CASSGHRGRYGTDTQYF.

By proportion, this clone is medium-sized. The chain links TRBV7-8 to TRBJ2-7, with 10 bases lining up with TRBD1. Germline V gene lookup returns CDR1 SGHVS and CDR2 FQNEAQ. The CDR3 consists of 15 residues. J was trimmed by 3 bases and V by 5 bases; bases with no gene match: 7. The CDR3 here is CASSPYDRGLYEQYF. As DNA, the CDR3 is TGTGCCAGCAGCCCCTATGACAGGGGGCTCTACGAGCAGTACTTC.

This rearrangement joins TRBV4-2 to TRBJ1-6; a weak D match, TRBD1 (5 bases). CDR1 LGHNA and CDR2 YNFKEQ come from the germline V gene. The CDR3 has 15 amino acids. Trimming took off 4 bases at V and 5 bases at J, with 12 bases between the two ends. The CDR3 here is CASSPRGGNNSPLHF. The CDR3, as DNA: TGTGCCAGCAGCCCACGGGGCGGGAATAATTCACCCCTCCACTTT.

The chain couples TRBV28 to TRBJ2-6; D may be TRBD2 (5 bases). V was clipped by 1 base and J by 0 bases, with 13 bases between them. CDR1 and CDR2 from the germline V gene are MDHEN and SYDVKM. This CDR3 is 18 amino acids long. CDR3 bases: TGTGCCAGCAGTTTATCGTCTACCGACTACTCTGGGGCCAACGTCCTGACTTTC. The encoded protein is CASSLSSTDYSGANVLTF.